Detailed here is one TCR beta chain. Its antigen is currently unknown. The data stem from a study of T cells in localized non-small cell lung cancer. Regarding the study as a whole: Adjacent lung exhibited a median of 57 among the 100 most abundant tumor clones. There was an association of higher blood T cell density with longer overall survival. Investigators sequenced only a single tumor region, leaving heterogeneity possible.

CDR1 and CDR2 from the germline V gene are GTSNPN and SVGIG (reference sequence). V was trimmed by 1 base and J by 4 bases, leaving 13 bases between them. This CDR3 contains 14 residues. Repertoires were generated with immunoSEQ multiplex PCR, while TCRdb's copy carries only in-frame clones and drops some. The sample holds about 26,000 clones; about 85% are singletons and the top ten take 9.6%. The receptor's source is a man aged 35 to 70 with stage III squamous cell lung carcinoma. V gene TRBV30 combines with J gene TRBJ1-2; weak D call: TRBD1 (5 bases). The input for sequencing was peripheral blood, taken before any cancer treatment. The CDR3 loop reads CAWSEKGRAYGYTF. The CDR3 DNA reads as TGTGCCTGGAGTGAAAAGGGGAGGGCCTATGGCTACACCTTC.